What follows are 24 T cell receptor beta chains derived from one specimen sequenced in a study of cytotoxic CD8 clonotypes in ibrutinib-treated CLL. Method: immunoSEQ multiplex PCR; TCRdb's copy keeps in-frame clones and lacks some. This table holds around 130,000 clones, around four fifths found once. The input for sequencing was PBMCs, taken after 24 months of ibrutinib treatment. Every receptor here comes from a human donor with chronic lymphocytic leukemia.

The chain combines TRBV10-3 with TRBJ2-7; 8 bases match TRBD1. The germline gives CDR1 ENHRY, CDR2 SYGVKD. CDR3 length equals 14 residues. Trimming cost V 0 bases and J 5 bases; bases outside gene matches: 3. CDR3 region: CAISESRTGNEQYF. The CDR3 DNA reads TGTGCCATCAGTGAGTCCAGGACAGGGAACGAGCAGTACTTC.

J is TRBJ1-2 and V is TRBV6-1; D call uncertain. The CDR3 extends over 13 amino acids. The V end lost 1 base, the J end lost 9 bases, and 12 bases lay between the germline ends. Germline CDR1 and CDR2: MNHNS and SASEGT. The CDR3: CASSEGQRNRYTF. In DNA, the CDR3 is TGTGCCAGCAGTGAAGGCCAGAGGAATCGCTACACCTTC.

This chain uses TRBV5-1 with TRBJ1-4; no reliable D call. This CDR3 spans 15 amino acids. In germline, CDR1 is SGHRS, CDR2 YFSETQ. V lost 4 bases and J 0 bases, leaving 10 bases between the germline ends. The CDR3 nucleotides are TGCGCCAGCAGCATACAGCGTTCAACTAATGAAAAACTGTTTTTT. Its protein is CASSIQRSTNEKLFF.

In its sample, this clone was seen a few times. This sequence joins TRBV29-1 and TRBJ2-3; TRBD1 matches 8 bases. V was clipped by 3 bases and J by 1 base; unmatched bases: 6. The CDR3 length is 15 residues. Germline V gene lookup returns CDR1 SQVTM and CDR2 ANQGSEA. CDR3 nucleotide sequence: TGCAGCGTTGACTCTTTGGGACAGGGCACAGATACGCAGTATTTT. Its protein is CSVDSLGQGTDTQYF.

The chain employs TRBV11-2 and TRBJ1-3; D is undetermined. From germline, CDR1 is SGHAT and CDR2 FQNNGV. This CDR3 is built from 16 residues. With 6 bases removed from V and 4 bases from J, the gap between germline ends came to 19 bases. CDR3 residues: CASSRIGLRAGNTIYF. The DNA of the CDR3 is TGTGCCAGCAGTCGCATTGGTCTTCGGGCAGGAAACACCATATATTTT.

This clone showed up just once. The CDR3 reads CSATQGDEAFF. CDR3 in DNA: TGCAGTGCTACACAGGGAGATGAAGCTTTCTTT. The chain joins TRBV20-1 to TRBJ1-1; tentative D call: TRBD1 (6 bases). From germline, CDR1 is DFQATT and CDR2 SNEGSKA (reference sequence). The V gene lost 4 bases and the J gene lost 7 bases, with 10 bases spanning the gap. This CDR3 has 11 amino acids.

The CDR3 spells CASSMLRAGNTIYF. In DNA, the CDR3 is TGTGCCAGTAGTATGTTGAGGGCCGGAAACACCATATATTTT. V is TRBV19 and J is TRBJ1-3, with D uncertain. There are 14 residues in the CDR3. The germline V gene has CDR1 LNHDA and CDR2 SQIVND (reference sequence). Trimming shortened V by 3 bases and J by 4 bases, and 10 bases separated the two germline ends.

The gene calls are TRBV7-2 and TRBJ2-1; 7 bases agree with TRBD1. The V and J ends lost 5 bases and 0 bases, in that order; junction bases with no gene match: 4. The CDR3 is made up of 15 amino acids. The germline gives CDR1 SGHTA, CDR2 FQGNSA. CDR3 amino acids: CASSADRSSYNEQFF. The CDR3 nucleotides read TGTGCCAGCAGCGCGGACAGGTCCTCCTACAATGAGCAGTTCTTC.

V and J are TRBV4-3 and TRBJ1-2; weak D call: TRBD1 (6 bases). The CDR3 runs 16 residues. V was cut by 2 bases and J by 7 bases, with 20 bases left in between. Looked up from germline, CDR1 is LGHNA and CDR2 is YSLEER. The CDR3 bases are TGCGCCAGCAGCCAATTGGGAGGGGGATTGGTGAGTGGCTACACCTTC. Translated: CASSQLGGGLVSGYTF.

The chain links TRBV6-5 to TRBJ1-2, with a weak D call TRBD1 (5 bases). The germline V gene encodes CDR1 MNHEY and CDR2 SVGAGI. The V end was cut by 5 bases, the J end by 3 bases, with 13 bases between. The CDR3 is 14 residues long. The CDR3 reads CASSAQVLYYGYTF. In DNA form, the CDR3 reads TGTGCCAGCAGTGCACAGGTTCTCTACTATGGCTACACCTTC.

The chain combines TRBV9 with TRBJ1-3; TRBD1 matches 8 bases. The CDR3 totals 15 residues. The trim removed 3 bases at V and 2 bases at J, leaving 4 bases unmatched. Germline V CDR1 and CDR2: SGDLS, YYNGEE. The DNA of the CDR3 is TGTGCCAGCAGCGCACAGGGGGTTACTGGAAACACCATATATTTT. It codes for CASSAQGVTGNTIYF.

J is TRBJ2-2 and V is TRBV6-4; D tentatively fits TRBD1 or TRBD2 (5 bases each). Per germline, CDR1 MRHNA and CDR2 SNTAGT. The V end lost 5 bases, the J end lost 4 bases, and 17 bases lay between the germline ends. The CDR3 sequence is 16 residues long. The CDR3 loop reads CASSPMGRTLTGELFF. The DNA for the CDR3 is TGTGCCAGCAGTCCAATGGGACGGACCCTCACCGGGGAGCTGTTTTTT.

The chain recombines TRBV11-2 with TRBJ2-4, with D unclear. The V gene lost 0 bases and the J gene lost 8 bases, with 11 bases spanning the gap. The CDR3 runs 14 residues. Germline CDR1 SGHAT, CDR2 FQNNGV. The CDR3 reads CASSLEGQVDIQYF. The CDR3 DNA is TGTGCCAGCAGCTTAGAAGGGCAGGTGGACATTCAGTACTTC.

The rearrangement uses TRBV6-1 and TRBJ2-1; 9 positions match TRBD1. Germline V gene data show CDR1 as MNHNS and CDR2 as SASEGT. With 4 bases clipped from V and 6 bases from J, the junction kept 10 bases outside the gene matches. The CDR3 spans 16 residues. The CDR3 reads CASSVLGRQGVNEQFF. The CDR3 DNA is TGTGCCAGCAGTGTTCTCGGGAGACAGGGGGTCAATGAGCAGTTCTTC.

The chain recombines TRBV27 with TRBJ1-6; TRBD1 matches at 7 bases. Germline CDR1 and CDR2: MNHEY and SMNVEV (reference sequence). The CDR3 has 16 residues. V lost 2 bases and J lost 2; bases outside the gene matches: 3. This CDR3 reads CASSLTGAAYNSPLHF. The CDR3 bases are TGTGCCAGCAGTTTAACAGGGGCGGCCTATAATTCACCCCTCCACTTT.

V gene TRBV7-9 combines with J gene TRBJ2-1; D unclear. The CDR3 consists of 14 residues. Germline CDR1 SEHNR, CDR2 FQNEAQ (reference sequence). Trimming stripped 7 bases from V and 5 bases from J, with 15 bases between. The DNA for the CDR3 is TGTGCCAGCAAGCTTACGGTCTGGGACAATGAGCAGTTCTTC. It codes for CASKLTVWDNEQFF.

CDR3 bases: TGTGCCAGCAGTGAATTGGTCCATAGCTCCTACAATGAGCAGTTCTTC. Translation gives CASSELVHSSYNEQFF. V gene TRBV25-1 combines with J gene TRBJ2-1; D is unresolved. The CDR3 has 16 amino acids. V was clipped by 1 base and J by 0 bases, with 10 bases between them. Germline assignment: CDR1 MGHDK and CDR2 SYGVNS.

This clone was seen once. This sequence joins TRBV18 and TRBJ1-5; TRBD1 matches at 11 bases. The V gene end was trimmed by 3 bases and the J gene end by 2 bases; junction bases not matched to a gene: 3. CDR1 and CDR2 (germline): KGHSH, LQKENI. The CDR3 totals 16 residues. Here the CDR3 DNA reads TGTGCCAGCTCACCGCGGACAGGGGGCGGCAATCAGCCCCAGCATTTT. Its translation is CASSPRTGGGNQPQHF.

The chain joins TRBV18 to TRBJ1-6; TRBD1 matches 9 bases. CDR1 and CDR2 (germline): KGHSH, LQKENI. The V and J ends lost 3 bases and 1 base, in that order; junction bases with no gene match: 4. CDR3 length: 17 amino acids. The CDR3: CASSPGQGMSYNSPLHF. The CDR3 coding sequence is TGTGCCAGCTCACCGGGACAGGGTATGTCCTATAATTCACCCCTCCACTTT.

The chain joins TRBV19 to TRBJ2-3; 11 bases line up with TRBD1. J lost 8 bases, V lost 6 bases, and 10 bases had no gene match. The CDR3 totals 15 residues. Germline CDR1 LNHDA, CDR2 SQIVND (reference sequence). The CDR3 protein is CASSHRTGGPSTQYF. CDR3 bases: TGTGCCAGTAGCCACAGGACAGGGGGCCCCTCTACGCAGTATTTT.

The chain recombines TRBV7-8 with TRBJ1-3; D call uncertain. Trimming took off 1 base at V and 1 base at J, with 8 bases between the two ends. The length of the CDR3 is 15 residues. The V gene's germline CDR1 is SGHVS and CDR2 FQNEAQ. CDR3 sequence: CASSLVSGSGNTIYF. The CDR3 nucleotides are TGTGCCAGCAGCTTAGTTTCCGGGTCTGGAAACACCATATATTTT.

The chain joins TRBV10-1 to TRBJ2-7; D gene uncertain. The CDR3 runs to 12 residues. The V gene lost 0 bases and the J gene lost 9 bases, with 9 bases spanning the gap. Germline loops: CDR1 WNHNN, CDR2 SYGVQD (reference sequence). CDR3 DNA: TGCGCCAGCAGTGAGTCAGGCAAACGGCAGTACTTC. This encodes CASSESGKRQYF.

The CDR3 coding sequence is TGTGCCAGCAGCCGCCGGGCGCAAGATACGCAGTATTTT. It is translated as CASSRRAQDTQYF. This sequence joins TRBV7-7 and TRBJ2-3; D is unresolved. The CDR3 length is 13 residues. The germline V and J ends were trimmed by 5 bases and 5 bases, with 11 bases remaining between them. Germline lookup yields CDR1 SSHAT and CDR2 FNYEAQ (reference sequence).

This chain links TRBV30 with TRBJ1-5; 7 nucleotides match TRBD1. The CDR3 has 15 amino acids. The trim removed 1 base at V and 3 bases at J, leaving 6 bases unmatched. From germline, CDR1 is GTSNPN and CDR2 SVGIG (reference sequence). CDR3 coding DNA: TGTGCCTGGAGTGGTGGGGGACAGATCAATCAGCCCCAGCATTTT. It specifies CAWSGGGQINQPQHF.